This TCR beta chain is from a study of regulatory T cells in long-lasting Graves disease. Study-wide background: Graves' patients, newly diagnosed, had taken antithyroid drugs under 3 months. Points from the study as a whole: A greater number of public clonotypes (about 3,000) was shared by persistent patients than by new patients (approximately 1,000). Segments TRBV28, TRBJ1-2 and TRBJ2-5 showed preferential usage in persistent disease.

Germline-derived CDR1 and CDR2 are MNHEY and SVGAGI. CDR3 length: 15 residues. Trimming took 2 bases from V and 3 from J, leaving 14 bases between them. Library construction for TCR beta used iRepertoire HTBI primers and Arm-PCR of CDR3 regions. One entry per CDR3 protein results from TCRdb running MiXCR on the multiplex PCR reads. The data show roughly 430,000 distinct CDR3 sequences, about 15% seen once. Time point: newly diagnosed GD, antithyroid drugs for less than 3 months. Extracted PBMC RNA gave rise to the TCR library. This clonotype has a handful of counts. Its antigen is still unknown. These data also formed part of another study, on T cells in Graves' hyperthyroidism and ophthalmopathy. That study reports: TCR CDR3 regions were first amplified by RT-PCR with HTBI primers.

The sequence was obtained from a young woman with Graves disease. The sample in question was peripheral blood mononuclear cells (PBMCs), obtained at new diagnosis, from a patient treated with antithyroid drugs. This chain uses TRBV6-5 with TRBJ2-7; possible D gene TRBD1, 6 bases. As DNA, the CDR3 is TGTGCCAGCAGTTACGGGGGCCCCGCTGGCTACGAGCAGTACTTC. Its translation: CASSYGGPAGYEQYF.